This T cell receptor beta chain emerged from a study of blood T cell repertoires in COVID-19. Study overall: COVID-19 samples, acute and convalescent, were from the United States, Italy and Spain. Sources were T cells, B-cell-depleted T cells, or PBMCs; the material itself was cDNA or gDNA.

Profiling relied on immunoSEQ multiplex PCR, and the TCRdb table lists in-frame clones only, not all of them. The sample lists 65,000 to 90,000 clones; roughly 80% were seen once. This clone was observed once. There are 15 residues in the CDR3. CDR1 is SGHNT, CDR2 YENEEA, per germline. Trimming pared 5 bases from V and 5 bases from J, leaving 16 bases between. This sequence joins TRBV11-3 and TRBJ2-1; the D gene is possibly TRBD2 (7 bases). Sequenced: peripheral blood. The sequence came from an elderly woman with active or convalescent COVID-19. Here the CDR3 reads CASSPFYGGHNEQFF. As DNA, the CDR3 is TGTGCCAGCAGCCCCTTTTACGGGGGGCACAATGAGCAGTTCTTC.